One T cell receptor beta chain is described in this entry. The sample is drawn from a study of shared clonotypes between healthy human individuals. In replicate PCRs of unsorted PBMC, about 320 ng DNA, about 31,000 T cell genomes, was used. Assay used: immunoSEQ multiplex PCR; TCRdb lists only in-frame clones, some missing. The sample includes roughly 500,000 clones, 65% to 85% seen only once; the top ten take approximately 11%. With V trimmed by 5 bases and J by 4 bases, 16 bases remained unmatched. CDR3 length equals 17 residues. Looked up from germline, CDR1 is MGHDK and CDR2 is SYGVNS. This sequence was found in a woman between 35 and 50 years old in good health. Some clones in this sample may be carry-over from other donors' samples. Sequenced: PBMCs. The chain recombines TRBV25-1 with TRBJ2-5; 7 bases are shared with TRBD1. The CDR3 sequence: CASSTRVSQGSRETQYF. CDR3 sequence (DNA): TGTGCCAGCAGTACTCGGGTCTCACAGGGGAGCCGAGAGACCCAGTACTTC. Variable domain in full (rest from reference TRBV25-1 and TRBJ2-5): EADIYQTPRYLVIGTGKKITLECSQTMGHDKMYWYQQDPGMELHLIHYSYGVNSTEKGDLSSESTVSRIRTEHFPLTLESARPSHTSQYLCASSTRVSQGSRETQYFGPGTRLLVL.